The clone carrying this TCR beta chain was seen once. What it binds is unknown. A minimum of 6 million PBMCs was isolated per sample. This sample was included in a study of blood T cells in healthy people across ages. Points from the study as a whole: PBMCs that were unsorted prevented a conclusive naive versus antigen-experienced comparison.

V was pared by 5 bases and J by 5 bases, with 7 bases of the junction left unmatched. The germline V gene has CDR1 SGHRS and CDR2 YFSETQ. The CDR3 runs 14 residues. Through a sample-barcoded 5' primer and a J-beta primer mix, a second PCR was run for about 7 to 12 cycles. Sequencing recovered at least 2.5 million CDR3-containing paired-end reads from each sample. TCRdb itself ran the 5' RACE reads through MiXCR, one entry per CDR3 protein. Among approximately 800,000 distinct CDR3 sequences listed, approximately 65% were seen once. Specimen: blood. This TCR derives from a man aged 30-40 years in good health. The chain joins TRBV5-1 to TRBJ2-5, with TRBD1 matching 9 bases. As DNA, the CDR3 is TGCGCCAGCAGGACGGACAGGGGTCGGGAGACCCAGTACTTC. This sequence encodes CASRTDRGRETQYF. Full variable domain (outside the CDR3, taken from reference TRBV5-1 and TRBJ2-5): KAGVTQTPRYLIKTRGQQVTLSCSPISGHRSVSWYQQTPGQGLQFLFEYFSETQRNKGNFPGRFSGRQFSNSRSEMNVSTLELGDSALYLCASRTDRGRETQYFGPGTRLLVL.